The 32 T cell receptor beta chains below come from one sample, sequenced in a study of T cell responses to AZD1222 COVID-19 vaccine. The assay was immunoSEQ multiplex PCR, and TCRdb's table has in-frame clones only and misses some. The data contain roughly 160,000 clones, roughly nine tenths of them seen just once; the ten biggest clones take up around 1.8%. The specimen was peripheral blood, collected on day 0 of AZD1222 vaccination. The receptors here all came from an adult in good health.

The chain links TRBV28 to TRBJ1-1, with 7 bases identical to TRBD1. The ends lost 5 bases at V and 0 bases at J; junction bases unmatched: 12. The CDR3 totals 17 residues. Germline V CDR1 and CDR2: MDHEN, SYDVKM. DNA of the CDR3: TGTGCCAGCAGTGAGACAACAGGGGAGCCAGTGAACACTGAAGCTTTCTTT. Its translation is CASSETTGEPVNTEAFF.

The sample holds a few counts of this clone. The gene calls are TRBV11-2 and TRBJ2-7; 7 bases agree with TRBD1. With V trimmed by 4 bases and J by 3 bases, 6 bases remained unmatched. This CDR3 region has 14 residues. Germline CDR1 SGHAT, CDR2 FQNNGV. The CDR3 protein is CASSSIWDSYEQYF. CDR3 sequence (DNA): TGTGCCAGCAGCTCGATATGGGACAGCTACGAGCAGTACTTC.

The rearrangement uses TRBV6-5 and TRBJ2-7; either TRBD1 or TRBD2 may supply D (5 bases each). The CDR3 loop spans 14 amino acids. From germline, CDR1 is MNHEY and CDR2 SVGAGI. Trimming took off 6 bases at V and 7 bases at J, with 19 bases between the two ends. The CDR3 coding sequence is TGTGCCAGCAGCCCCGGGACCCATCCGAGGGAGCAGTACTTC. Its translation is CASSPGTHPREQYF.

V gene TRBV9 combines with J gene TRBJ2-2; 9 bases fit TRBD2. This CDR3 has 16 residues. The V gene's germline CDR1 is SGDLS and CDR2 YYNGEE. V was clipped by 0 bases and J by 6 bases; unmatched bases: 6. CDR3 loop: CASSVVGGGAAGELFF. Here the CDR3 DNA reads TGTGCCAGCAGCGTAGTCGGCGGGGGGGCCGCCGGGGAGCTGTTTTTT.

The chain joins TRBV25-1 to TRBJ2-5, with D perhaps given as TRBD1 or TRBD2 (5 bases each). Deletions cut 6 bases from V and 4 bases from J, with 9 bases between. The CDR3 is 12 amino acids. The germline V gene encodes CDR1 MGHDK and CDR2 SYGVNS. The CDR3 region has the DNA TGTGCCAGCAGAAGAGGGGTAGAGACCCAGTACTTC. Translating gives CASRRGVETQYF.

The V call is TRBV7-2, the J call TRBJ2-7; D is ambiguous. Trimming took 5 bases from V and 3 from J, leaving 14 bases between them. Germline-derived CDR1 and CDR2 are SGHTA and FQGNSA. CDR3 size: 14 residues. CDR3 sequence (DNA): TGTGCCAGCAGCGTATACGTAGGTGACTACGAGCAGTACTTC. This sequence encodes CASSVYVGDYEQYF.

J is TRBJ1-2 and V is TRBV9, with D possibly TRBD1 on 5 matching bases. Germline values: CDR1 SGDLS, CDR2 YYNGEE. There are 16 residues in the CDR3. The V end lost 4 bases, the J end lost 0 bases, and 16 bases lay between the germline ends. In nucleotides, the CDR3 is TGTGCCAGCAGCCGAACAGGTACGGAAGCTAACTATGGCTACACCTTC. It is translated as CASSRTGTEANYGYTF.

The rearrangement uses TRBV5-6 and TRBJ1-1; D is ambiguous. This CDR3 region has 12 residues. Trimming removed 4 bases from V and 4 bases from J, with 8 bases in between. CDR1 and CDR2 (germline): SGHDT, YYEEEE. The CDR3 DNA reads TGTGCCAGCAGCCTGTATGGCACTGAAGCTTTCTTT. This gives the protein CASSLYGTEAFF.

V is TRBV25-1 and J is TRBJ1-1; no firm D call. CDR1 and CDR2 (germline): MGHDK, SYGVNS. Trimming shortened V by 1 base and J by 3 bases, and 6 bases separated the two germline ends. CDR3 size: 13 residues. In nucleotides, the CDR3 is TGTGCCAGCAGTGAATCGGGGTACACTGAAGCTTTCTTT. Translating it yields CASSESGYTEAFF.

This chain uses TRBV7-9 with TRBJ2-1; the D gene is possibly TRBD1 (5 bases). V was shortened by 1 base and J by 5 bases, with 12 bases between the two germline ends. Germline V CDR1 and CDR2: SEHNR, FQNEAQ (reference sequence). The CDR3 contains 15 residues. CDR3 residues: CASSLGAGLNNEQFF. The CDR3 DNA sequence: TGTGCCAGCAGCTTAGGGGCAGGGTTAAACAATGAGCAGTTCTTC.

This clone occurred once. The rearrangement joins TRBV19 to TRBJ2-1; TRBD2 matches at 7 bases. V dropped 4 bases and J dropped 8; count of bases not matched to a gene: 14. The CDR3 contains 16 residues. CDR1 and CDR2 from the germline V gene are LNHDA and SQIVND (reference sequence). The CDR3 protein is CASSTEPGLRSHEQFF. The CDR3 DNA follows: TGTGCCAGTAGTACGGAACCGGGACTACGATCACATGAGCAGTTCTTC.

The CDR3 here is CASTLTSGVEADTQYF. CDR3 bases: TGTGCCAGCACCTTGACTAGTGGGGTCGAAGCAGATACGCAGTATTTT. The chain employs TRBV9 and TRBJ2-3, with D possibly matching TRBD2 (6 bases). The CDR3 is made up of 16 amino acids. With 6 bases removed from V and 4 bases from J, the gap between germline ends came to 21 bases. Germline loops: CDR1 SGDLS, CDR2 YYNGEE.

V gene TRBV4-2 combines with J gene TRBJ2-7; 9 positions agree with TRBD2. This CDR3 comprises 17 residues. V shed 0 bases, J shed 1 base, and the junction held 7 bases outside the gene matches. Germline lookup yields CDR1 LGHNA and CDR2 YNFKEQ. The CDR3 bases are TGTGCCAGCAGCCAAGATCGTTTAGCGGGAGATTCCTACGAGCAGTACTTC. Translating it yields CASSQDRLAGDSYEQYF.

The genes are TRBV7-8 and TRBJ2-3; D may match TRBD1 or TRBD2 (5 bases each). Trimming took 2 bases from V and 5 from J, leaving 14 bases between them. Germline CDR1 is SGHVS and CDR2 is FQNEAQ. The CDR3 is 15 residues long. CDR3 amino acids: CASSLIREIGDTQYF. Here the CDR3 DNA reads TGTGCCAGCAGCTTAATCAGGGAGATTGGAGATACGCAGTATTTT.

This clone was detected once. The chain recombines TRBV10-3 with TRBJ1-2; TRBD1 matches at 8 bases. The CDR3 spans 14 residues. The V gene end was trimmed by 6 bases and the J gene end by 0 bases; junction bases not matched to a gene: 3. Germline lookup yields CDR1 ENHRY and CDR2 SYGVKD. CDR3 sequence (DNA): TGTGCCATCAGGGACAGGGCAGCTAACTATGGCTACACCTTC. Translation gives CAIRDRAANYGYTF.

This clone turned up a few times. The rearrangement links TRBV6-6 to TRBJ2-2; D uncertain. CDR1 MNHNY and CDR2 SVGAGI come from the germline V gene (reference sequence). CDR3 length: 17 amino acids. The germline V and J ends were trimmed by 5 bases and 6 bases, with 22 bases remaining between them. The CDR3 DNA follows: TGTGCCAGCAGTCATACCACCCGGACGGCCCGCTCCGGGGAGCTGTTTTTT. This codes for CASSHTTRTARSGELFF.

The rearrangement joins TRBV9 to TRBJ1-4; weak D call: TRBD1 (5 bases). Trimming shortened V by 0 bases and J by 7 bases, and 13 bases separated the two germline ends. CDR1 SGDLS and CDR2 YYNGEE come from the germline V gene. The CDR3 spans 15 residues. CDR3 sequence reads: CASSVDGGEAEKLFF. The CDR3 DNA is TGTGCCAGCAGCGTAGATGGGGGAGAAGCTGAAAAACTGTTTTTT.

This clone occurred once. The genes are TRBV29-1 and TRBJ2-7, with 7 nucleotides matching TRBD2. Germline V gene sequence: CDR1 SQVTM, CDR2 ANQGSEA. The trim removed 6 bases at V and 7 bases at J, leaving 15 bases unmatched. This CDR3 contains 14 residues. In DNA form, the CDR3 reads TGCAGCGTGCAAACCCGACTAGCCAGCACGGAGCAGTACTTC. Protein: CSVQTRLASTEQYF.

The rearrangement uses TRBV19 and TRBJ1-3; no definite D call. The germline CDR1 and CDR2 sequences are LNHDA and SQIVND (reference sequence). CDR3 length equals 13 residues. The ends were cut back, 6 bases at V and 0 bases at J, with 6 bases in the middle. The CDR3 region is CASRRASGNTIYF. CDR3 DNA: TGTGCCAGTAGGAGAGCCTCTGGAAACACCATATATTTT. Drawing the rest from reference TRBV19 and TRBJ1-3, the complete variable domain is DGGITQSPKYLFRKEGQNVTLSCEQNLNHDAMYWYRQDPGQGLRLIYYSQIVNDFQKGDIAEGYSVSREKKESFPLTVTSAQKNPTAFYLCASRRASGNTIYFGEGSWLTVV.

The chain is built from TRBV7-8 and TRBJ2-7; perhaps TRBD2 as D (5 bases). The CDR3 consists of 13 residues. Between the trimmed V and J ends, which lost 1 base and 4 bases, there was a span of 8 bases. Germline CDR1 SGHVS, CDR2 FQNEAQ. CDR3 in DNA: TGTGCCAGCAGCTTAGTACCGGGATACGAGCAGTACTTC. This translates into CASSLVPGYEQYF.

The V and J genes are TRBV28 and TRBJ1-2; TRBD1 might be the D (5 bases). This CDR3 has 14 residues. V lost 2 bases, J lost 6 bases, and 13 bases lay in between. Germline V gene sequence: CDR1 MDHEN, CDR2 SYDVKM. The CDR3 DNA follows: TGTGCCAGCAGTTTACGGGGGGACTCAGATGGCTACACCTTC. The encoded protein is CASSLRGDSDGYTF.

V and J are TRBV6-5 and TRBJ2-7; TRBD1 or TRBD2 may be the D gene (5 bases each). The CDR3 extends over 12 amino acids. Germline V gene lookup returns CDR1 MNHEY and CDR2 SVGAGI. Trimming took off 8 bases at V and 2 bases at J, with 10 bases between the two ends. CDR3 sequence (DNA): TGTGCCAGCCAAGGGACCGCCTACGAGCAGTACTTC. Translating it yields CASQGTAYEQYF.

This chain uses TRBV7-8 with TRBJ2-3; TRBD2 agrees at 8 bases. V lost 5 bases and J lost 2; bases outside the gene matches: 6. The CDR3 runs to 15 residues. Germline-derived CDR1 and CDR2 are SGHVS and FQNEAQ. CDR3 amino acids: CASSPRTSSTDTQYF. CDR3 DNA: TGTGCCAGCAGCCCGCGGACTAGCTCCACAGATACGCAGTATTTT. Variable domain in full (rest from reference TRBV7-8 and TRBJ2-3): GAGVSQSPRYKVAKRGQDVALRCDPISGHVSLFWYQQALGQGPEFLTYFQNEAQLDKSGLPSDRFFAERPEGSVSTLKIQRTQQEDSAVYLCASSPRTSSTDTQYFGPGTRLTVL.

The chain recombines TRBV19 with TRBJ1-2; D not certain. CDR1 and CDR2 from the germline V gene are LNHDA and SQIVND (reference sequence). V was clipped by 0 bases and J by 2 bases, with 7 bases between them. This CDR3 has 14 residues. The CDR3 sequence: CASSIDLQNYGYTF. The CDR3 region has the DNA TGTGCCAGTAGTATAGATCTACAGAACTATGGCTACACCTTC.

This chain links TRBV20-1 with TRBJ1-5; D gene unclear. Looked up from germline, CDR1 is DFQATT and CDR2 is SNEGSKA (reference sequence). V lost 3 bases and J 6 bases, leaving 18 bases between the germline ends. The CDR3 loop spans 15 amino acids. CDR3 residues: CSASSPRAIGQPQHF. Here the CDR3 DNA reads TGCAGTGCTAGTTCCCCGAGGGCGATTGGTCAGCCCCAGCATTTT.

This clone was picked up a small number of times. V and J are TRBV5-4 and TRBJ2-1; D unclear. The V gene's germline CDR1 is SGHNT and CDR2 YYREEE (reference sequence). The CDR3 length is 15 residues. Trimming took off 5 bases at V and 0 bases at J, with 12 bases between the two ends. The CDR3 is CASRREYSSYNEQFF. The CDR3 nucleotides are TGTGCCAGCAGGAGAGAATATAGCTCCTACAATGAGCAGTTCTTC.

This clone was seen more than once but under ten times. The V call is TRBV4-3, the J call TRBJ2-7; 10 bases are shared with TRBD2. The CDR3 totals 15 residues. Germline CDR1 LGHNA, CDR2 YSLEER. V shed 2 bases and J 6 bases; nucleotides not matched to a gene: 7. The CDR3 spells CASSQTFSGRSEQYF. As DNA, the CDR3 is TGCGCCAGCAGCCAAACTTTTAGCGGGAGGAGCGAGCAGTACTTC.

The CDR3 region is CASSDRQGVQYGYTF. CDR3 coding DNA: TGTGCCAGCAGTGACCGACAGGGGGTTCAGTATGGCTACACCTTC. The rearrangement links TRBV6-4 to TRBJ1-2; 9 bases agree with TRBD1. V lost 2 bases and J lost 5; bases outside the gene matches: 6. CDR1 and CDR2 (germline): MRHNA, SNTAGT. This CDR3 spans 15 amino acids.

This clone was seen just once. The chain recombines TRBV5-4 with TRBJ1-2, with D perhaps TRBD1 (5 bases). This CDR3 has 13 amino acids. Trimming took off 2 bases at V and 7 bases at J, with 12 bases between the two ends. CDR1 and CDR2 from the germline V gene are SGHNT and YYREEE (reference sequence). CDR3 in DNA: TGTGCCAGCAGCTTCGACAGCTTCCTTGGCTACACCTTC. Protein: CASSFDSFLGYTF.

The J gene is TRBJ1-4, the V gene TRBV19, with D perhaps TRBD1 (6 bases). The CDR3 totals 16 residues. V was cut by 11 bases and J by 6 bases, with 25 bases left in between. CDR1 and CDR2 (germline): LNHDA, SQIVND (reference sequence). CDR3 bases: TGTGCCGCTGACTCGGGGGTCAGGGGACGGGATGAAAAACTGTTTTTT. Its protein product is CAADSGVRGRDEKLFF. Full variable domain (missing parts from reference TRBV19 and TRBJ1-4): DGGITQSPKYLFRKEGQNVTLSCEQNLNHDAMYWYRQDPGQGLRLIYYSQIVNDFQKGDIAEGYSVSREKKESFPLTVTSAQKNPTAFYLCAADSGVRGRDEKLFFGSGTQLSVL.

V usage is TRBV7-9 and J usage is TRBJ2-1; a weak D match, TRBD2 (6 bases). The CDR3 extends over 15 amino acids. The germline V and J ends were trimmed by 7 bases and 6 bases, with 19 bases remaining between them. Germline V gene lookup returns CDR1 SEHNR and CDR2 FQNEAQ (reference sequence). The CDR3 nucleotides read TGTGCCAGCAACTCGTACCGGGGACTCCCCAATGAGCAGTTCTTC. The encoded protein is CASNSYRGLPNEQFF.

The chain is built from TRBV19 and TRBJ1-5; D is unresolved. Germline CDR1 is LNHDA and CDR2 is SQIVND (reference sequence). CDR3 length: 15 residues. The germline V and J ends were trimmed by 5 bases and 2 bases, with 13 bases remaining between them. CDR3 loop: CASSPDEGGNQPQHF. DNA for the CDR3: TGTGCCAGTAGTCCCGACGAGGGCGGCAATCAGCCCCAGCATTTT. The full variable domain, rest sourced from reference TRBV19 and TRBJ1-5, is DGGITQSPKYLFRKEGQNVTLSCEQNLNHDAMYWYRQDPGQGLRLIYYSQIVNDFQKGDIAEGYSVSREKKESFPLTVTSAQKNPTAFYLCASSPDEGGNQPQHFGDGTRLSIL.